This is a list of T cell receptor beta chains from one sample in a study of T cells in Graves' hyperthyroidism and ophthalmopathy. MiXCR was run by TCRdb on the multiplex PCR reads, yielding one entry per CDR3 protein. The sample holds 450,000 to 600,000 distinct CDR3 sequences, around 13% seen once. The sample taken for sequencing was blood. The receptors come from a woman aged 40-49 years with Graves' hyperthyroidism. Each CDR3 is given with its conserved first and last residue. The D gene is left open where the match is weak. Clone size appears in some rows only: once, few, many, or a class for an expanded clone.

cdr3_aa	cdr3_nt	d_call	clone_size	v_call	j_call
CASSPPGIGDEQYF	TGTGCCAGCAGTCCCCCAGGTATTGGCGACGAGCAGTACTTC	.	many	TRBV12-3/TRBV12-4	TRBJ2-7
CASSPGTAEKLFF	TGTGCCAGCAGCCCTGGGACGGCCGAAAAACTGTTTTTT	.	many	TRBV7-2	TRBJ1-4
CASSLGTLQETQYF	TGCGCCAGCAGCCTCGGGACTCTACAAGAGACCCAGTACTTC	.	many	TRBV5-1	TRBJ2-5
CASSKLDSYYGYTF	TGCGCCAGCAGTAAATTAGACAGCTACTATGGCTACACCTTC	.	.	TRBV5-1	TRBJ1-2
CASRQAGSTDTQYF	TGTGCCAGCAGACAAGCGGGTAGCACAGATACGCAGTATTTT	.	many	TRBV12-3/TRBV12-4	TRBJ2-3
CASSLGGIGGELFF	TGTGCCAGCAGCTTAGGAGGGATTGGCGGGGAGCTGTTTTTT	.	.	TRBV5-5	TRBJ2-2
CASREGGGKETQYF	TGTGCCAGCAGGGAAGGGGGTGGCAAAGAGACCCAGTACTTC	.	many	TRBV11-3	TRBJ2-5
CASSFQAPRGNNEQFF	TGTGCCAGCAGTTTTCAAGCGCCTAGGGGGAACAATGAGCAGTTCTTC	.	few	TRBV28	TRBJ2-1
CSVPPGAQETQYF	TGCAGCGTTCCCCCTGGAGCCCAAGAGACCCAGTACTTC	.	.	TRBV29-1	TRBJ2-5
CSLGLAGGNEQFF	TGCAGCCTGGGACTAGCGGGAGGCAATGAGCAGTTCTTC	TRBD2	many	TRBV29-1	TRBJ2-1
CASREYRGGNQPQHF	TGTGCCAGCAGAGAATACAGGGGTGGCAATCAGCCCCAGCATTTT	TRBD1	many	TRBV28	TRBJ1-5
CASSVGLAGVSGELFF	TGTGCCAGCAGCGTAGGACTAGCGGGAGTGTCCGGGGAGCTGTTTTTT	TRBD2	.	TRBV9	TRBJ2-2
CASTTDSLNTEAFF	TGTGCCAGCACTACCGACAGCTTGAACACTGAAGCTTTCTTT	.	.	TRBV2	TRBJ1-1
CAWSVSWNYGYTF	TGTGCCTGGAGTGTCTCCTGGAACTATGGCTACACCTTC	.	many	TRBV30	TRBJ1-2
CANSLSNRAYEQYF	TGTGCCAACAGCTTGTCCAATCGAGCCTACGAGCAGTACTTC	.	.	TRBV5-6	TRBJ2-7
CSALHGGNSPLHF	TGCAGTGCCTTACATGGTGGCAATTCACCCCTCCACTTT	.	.	TRBV20-1	TRBJ1-6
CTSSSQSMSGTDTQYF	TGTACCAGCAGCTCCCAATCCATGTCGGGGACAGATACGCAGTATTTT	.	many	TRBV7-9	TRBJ2-3
CASSKGDSYEQYF	TGTGCCAGCAGCAAAGGGGACTCCTACGAGCAGTACTTC	.	few	TRBV7-9	TRBJ2-7
CSAPTGGGSYNSPLHF	TGCAGTGCGCCGACAGGGGGAGGCTCCTATAATTCACCCCTCCACTTT	TRBD1	.	TRBV20-1	TRBJ1-6